These 13 T cell receptor beta chains originate from one sample sequenced in a study of immune evolution from preneoplasia to lung adenocarcinoma. Assay: immunoSEQ multiplex PCR; the TCRdb copy retains only in-frame clones and omits some. The sample gives approximately 9,600 clones, around 82% of which show up once; around 5% is in the top ten. Sequencing input: FFPE minimally invasive lung adenocarcinoma tissue. The receptors here all came from a person aged 70 to 85 with lung adenocarcinoma.

There are a few counts of this clone. The rearrangement uses TRBV6-5 and TRBJ2-5; D remains ambiguous. Germline V gene sequence: CDR1 MNHEY, CDR2 SVGAGI. Trimming left V 0 bases short and J 4 bases short, with 15 bases between. This CDR3 has 16 amino acids. In DNA form, the CDR3 reads TGTGCCAGCAGTTACTCGAGAGTCGCGGCCAGAGAGACCCAGTACTTC. Amino acids: CASSYSRVAARETQYF.

The rearrangement uses TRBV5-6 and TRBJ2-3, with D maybe TRBD2 (5 bases). Germline values: CDR1 SGHDT, CDR2 YYEEEE. This CDR3 contains 14 residues. Trimming took off 4 bases at V and 2 bases at J, with 11 bases between the two ends. The CDR3 DNA reads TGTGCCAGCAGCCCCTTCGGGGTCACAGATACGCAGTATTTT. It yields the protein CASSPFGVTDTQYF.

V is TRBV4-3 and J is TRBJ2-6; 8 nucleotides align to TRBD1. There are 19 residues in the CDR3. The germline V gene encodes CDR1 LGHNA and CDR2 YSLEER. The ends lost 0 bases at V and 2 bases at J; junction bases unmatched: 9. In nucleotides, the CDR3 is TGCGCCAGCAGCCAAGAAGGCGGCAGGGGGCTTCCTGGGGCCAACGTCCTGACTTTC. Its translation is CASSQEGGRGLPGANVLTF.

The gene calls are TRBV10-3 and TRBJ2-1; TRBD1 matches 8 bases. CDR1 is ENHRY and CDR2 is SYGVKD in the germline V gene. The CDR3 length is 13 residues. Trimming removed 5 bases from V and 7 bases from J; junction bases left unmatched: 4. CDR3 protein: CAISSDRVNEQFF. CDR3 DNA: TGTGCCATCAGTTCGGACAGGGTGAATGAGCAGTTCTTC.

The CDR3: CSARSGEKLFF. The DNA of the CDR3 is TGCAGTGCTAGAAGTGGCGAAAAACTGTTTTTT. The chain is built from TRBV20-1 and TRBJ1-4; D call uncertain. This CDR3 spans 11 amino acids. The germline gives CDR1 DFQATT, CDR2 SNEGSKA (reference sequence). V was cut by 2 bases and J by 8 bases, with 6 bases left in between.

This sequence joins TRBV5-4 and TRBJ1-6, with 9 bases fitting TRBD1. This CDR3 is built from 16 residues. Germline assignment: CDR1 SGHNT and CDR2 YYREEE (reference sequence). J lost 7 bases, V lost 3 bases, and 8 bases had no gene match. CDR3 region: CASSSGGTGKNSPLHF. The CDR3, as DNA: TGTGCCAGCAGCTCGGGCGGGACAGGGAAGAATTCACCCCTCCACTTT. Using reference TRBV5-4 and TRBJ1-6 for the parts outside the CDR3, the full variable domain is ETGVTQSPTHLIKTRGQQVTLRCSSQSGHNTVSWYQQALGQGPQFIFQYYREEENGRGNFPPRFSGLQFPNYSSELNVNALELDDSALYLCASSSGGTGKNSPLHFGNGTRLTVT.

This clone has only a few counts. The V call is TRBV19, the J call TRBJ1-5; D gene unclear. V was cut by 5 bases and J by 2 bases, with 13 bases left in between. CDR1 LNHDA and CDR2 SQIVND come from the germline V gene (reference sequence). This CDR3 spans 15 amino acids. CDR3 nucleotide sequence: TGTGCCAGTAGTTTCACGAAATTGGGCAATCAGCCCCAGCATTTT. This encodes CASSFTKLGNQPQHF. Together with reference TRBV19 and TRBJ1-5, the CDR3 gives the full variable domain: DGGITQSPKYLFRKEGQNVTLSCEQNLNHDAMYWYRQDPGQGLRLIYYSQIVNDFQKGDIAEGYSVSREKKESFPLTVTSAQKNPTAFYLCASSFTKLGNQPQHFGDGTRLSIL.

The chain has TRBV11-2 and TRBJ2-7; D may be TRBD2 (7 bases). The CDR3 totals 14 residues. Trimming cost V 7 bases and J 4 bases, with 17 bases left between them. Germline CDR1 is SGHAT and CDR2 is FQNNGV. This CDR3 reads CASTLRGGRYEQYF. The CDR3 coding sequence is TGTGCCAGCACCTTGAGGGGGGGCCGTTACGAGCAGTACTTC.

This clone was detected a few times. The chain carries TRBV9 and TRBJ1-2; D unclear. Germline CDR1 reads SGDLS; CDR2 reads YYNGEE. The CDR3 sequence is 15 residues long. Trimming removed 0 bases from V and 4 bases from J, with 13 bases in between. The CDR3 DNA sequence: TGTGCCAGCAGCGTAGGACGGACCACGAGCTATGGCTACACCTTC. Its protein product is CASSVGRTTSYGYTF. The full variable domain, completed using reference TRBV9 and TRBJ1-2, is DSGVTQTPKHLITATGQRVTLRCSPRSGDLSVYWYQQSLDQGLQFLIQYYNGEERAKGNILERFSAQQFPDLHSELNLSSLELGDSALYFCASSVGRTTSYGYTFGSGTRLTVV.

The chain carries TRBV19 and TRBJ1-3; D remains ambiguous. CDR1 LNHDA and CDR2 SQIVND come from the germline V gene (reference sequence). The CDR3 totals 13 residues. V lost 6 bases to trimming and J lost 0 bases, with 6 bases between them. The CDR3 is CASSRHSGNTIYF. The CDR3 DNA is TGTGCCAGTAGCCGTCACTCTGGAAACACCATATATTTT.

This chain uses TRBV2 with TRBJ1-1; maybe TRBD1 (6 bases). V was trimmed by 8 bases and J by 2 bases, leaving 12 bases between them. The CDR3 runs to 13 residues. Germline assignment: CDR1 SNHLY and CDR2 FYNNEI. The CDR3 loop reads CASLKDRNTEAFF. The CDR3 DNA follows: TGTGCCAGCTTAAAGGACAGAAACACTGAAGCTTTCTTT. Supplemented by reference TRBV2 and TRBJ1-1, the full variable domain reads EPEVTQTPSHQVTQMGQEVILRCVPISNHLYFYWYRQILGQKVEFLVSFYNNEISEKSEIFDDQFSVERPDGSNFTLKIRSTKLEDSAMYFCASLKDRNTEAFFGQGTRLTVV.

The rearrangement uses TRBV11-2 and TRBJ2-7; D is unresolved. Germline lookup yields CDR1 SGHAT and CDR2 FQNNGV. V shed 3 bases and J shed 4 bases, with 1 base lying between them. This CDR3 has 10 residues. CDR3 sequence (DNA): TGTGCCAGCAGCTTGTACGAGCAGTACTTC. Protein sequence: CASSLYEQYF.

V is TRBV9 and J is TRBJ2-2; the match to TRBD2 covers 10 bases. Germline trimming cut 0 bases from V and 4 bases from J; bases unmatched to any gene: 6. This CDR3 contains 17 residues. CDR1 and CDR2 (germline): SGDLS, YYNGEE. CDR3 region: CASSVGLAGAGTGELFF. For the CDR3, the DNA is TGTGCCAGCAGCGTAGGGCTAGCGGGAGCAGGCACCGGGGAGCTGTTTTTT.